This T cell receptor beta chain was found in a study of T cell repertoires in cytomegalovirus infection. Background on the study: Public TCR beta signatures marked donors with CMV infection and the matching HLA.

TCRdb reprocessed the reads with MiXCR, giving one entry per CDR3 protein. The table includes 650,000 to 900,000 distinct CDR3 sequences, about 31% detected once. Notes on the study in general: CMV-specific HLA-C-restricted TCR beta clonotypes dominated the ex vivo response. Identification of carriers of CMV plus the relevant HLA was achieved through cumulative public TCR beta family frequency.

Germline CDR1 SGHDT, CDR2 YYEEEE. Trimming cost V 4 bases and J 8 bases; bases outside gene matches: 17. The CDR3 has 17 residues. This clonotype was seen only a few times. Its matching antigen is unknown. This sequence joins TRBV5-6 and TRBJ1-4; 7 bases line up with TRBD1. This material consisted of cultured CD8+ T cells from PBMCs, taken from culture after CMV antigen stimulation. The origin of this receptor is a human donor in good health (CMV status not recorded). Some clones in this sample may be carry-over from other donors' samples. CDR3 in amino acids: CASSPEAVGTVWEKLFF. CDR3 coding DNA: TGTGCCAGCAGCCCGGAGGCGGTCGGGACAGTCTGGGAAAAACTGTTTTTT.